Listed here is a single TCR beta chain. These data are taken from a study of T cell responses to AZD1222 COVID-19 vaccine. The study pooled second doses at about 4 or about 12 weeks. The CDR3 loop spans 15 amino acids. Per the germline V gene, CDR1 is SGHTA and CDR2 is FQGNSA. The V and J ends lost 7 bases and 0 bases respectively, with 13 bases between them. TCRdb keeps only in-frame clones here, not all; method: immunoSEQ multiplex PCR. The sample consists of around 150,000 clones, 80% to 95% of them appearing once. The J gene is TRBJ1-5, the V gene TRBV7-2; D possibly corresponds to TRBD1 (6 bases). This material consisted of peripheral blood, taken 28 days after the second AZD1222 dose. The TCR was taken from an adult who received the AZD1222 COVID-19 vaccine. CDR3 nucleotides: TGTGCCAGCAAGAACAGGGAGTATAGCAATCAGCCCCAGCATTTT. It yields the protein CASKNREYSNQPQHF.